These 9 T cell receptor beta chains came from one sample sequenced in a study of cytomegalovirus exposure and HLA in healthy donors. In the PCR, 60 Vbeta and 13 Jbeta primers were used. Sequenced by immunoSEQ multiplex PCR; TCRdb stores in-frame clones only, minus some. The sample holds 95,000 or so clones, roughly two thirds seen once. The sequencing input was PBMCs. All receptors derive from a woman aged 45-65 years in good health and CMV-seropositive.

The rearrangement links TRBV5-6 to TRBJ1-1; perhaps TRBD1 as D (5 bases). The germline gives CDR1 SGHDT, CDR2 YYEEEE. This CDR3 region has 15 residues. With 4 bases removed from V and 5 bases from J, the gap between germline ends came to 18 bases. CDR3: CASSMDTGRRTEAFF. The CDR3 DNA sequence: TGTGCCAGCAGCATGGACACCGGGCGGAGGACTGAAGCTTTCTTT.

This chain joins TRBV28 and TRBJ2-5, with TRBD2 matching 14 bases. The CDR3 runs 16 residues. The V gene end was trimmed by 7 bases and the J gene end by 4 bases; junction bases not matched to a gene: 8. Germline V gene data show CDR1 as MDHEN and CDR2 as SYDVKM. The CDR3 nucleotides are TGTGCCAGCAACCGACTAGCGGGAGGGCCAGGAGAGACCCAGTACTTC. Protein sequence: CASNRLAGGPGETQYF.

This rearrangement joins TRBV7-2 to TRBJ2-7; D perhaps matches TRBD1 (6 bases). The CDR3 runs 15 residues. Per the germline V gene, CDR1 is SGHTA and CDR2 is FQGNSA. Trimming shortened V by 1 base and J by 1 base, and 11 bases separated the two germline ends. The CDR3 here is CASSLVQGFSYEQYF. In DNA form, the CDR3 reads TGTGCCAGCAGCTTAGTCCAGGGGTTTTCCTACGAGCAGTACTTC.

CDR3 protein: CASSLASRIEQYF. The DNA of the CDR3 is TGTGCCAGCAGCCTAGCGTCCAGGATAGAGCAGTACTTC. The chain uses TRBV11-2 and TRBJ2-7, with TRBD2 as a possible D gene (6 bases). Germline values: CDR1 SGHAT, CDR2 FQNNGV. This CDR3 spans 13 amino acids. Between the trimmed V and J ends, which lost 5 bases and 7 bases, there was a span of 15 bases.

CDR3 DNA: TGCGCCAGCAGCTTGGAGACAGGGTACGGCTACACCTTC. Its translation: CASSLETGYGYTF. This rearrangement joins TRBV5-1 to TRBJ1-2; TRBD1 matches 7 bases. The V gene end was trimmed by 0 bases and the J gene end by 8 bases; junction bases not matched to a gene: 4. The CDR3 contains 13 residues. Germline V CDR1 and CDR2: SGHRS, YFSETQ.

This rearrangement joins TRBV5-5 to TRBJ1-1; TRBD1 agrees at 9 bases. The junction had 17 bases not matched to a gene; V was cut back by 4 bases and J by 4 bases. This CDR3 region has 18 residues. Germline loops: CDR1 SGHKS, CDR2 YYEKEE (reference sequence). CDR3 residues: CASSLGYRGQSTGTEAFF. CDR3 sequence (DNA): TGTGCCAGCAGCCTTGGGTACAGGGGGCAGTCGACCGGCACTGAAGCTTTCTTT.

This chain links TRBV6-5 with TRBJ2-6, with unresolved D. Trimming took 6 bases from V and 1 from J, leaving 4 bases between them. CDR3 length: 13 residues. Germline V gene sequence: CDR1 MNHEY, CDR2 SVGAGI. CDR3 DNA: TGTGCCAGCAGCCTTTCTGGGGCCAACGTCCTGACTTTC. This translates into CASSLSGANVLTF.

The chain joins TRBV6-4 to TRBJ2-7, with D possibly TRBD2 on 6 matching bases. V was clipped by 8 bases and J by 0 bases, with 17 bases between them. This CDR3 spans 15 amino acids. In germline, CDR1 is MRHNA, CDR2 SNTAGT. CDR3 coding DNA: TGTGCCAGCCGGAGGGAGACAGACGTCTCCTACGAGCAGTACTTC. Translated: CASRRETDVSYEQYF.

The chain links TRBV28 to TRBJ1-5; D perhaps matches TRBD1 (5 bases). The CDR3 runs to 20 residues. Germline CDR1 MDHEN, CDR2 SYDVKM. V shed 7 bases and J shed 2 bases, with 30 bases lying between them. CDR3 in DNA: TGTGCCAGCAACCCTTCGAGGGACTCAGAAACGGGCCTTCGCAATCAGCCCCAGCATTTT. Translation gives CASNPSRDSETGLRNQPQHF.